What follows is one T cell receptor beta chain and its context. Its antigen is undetermined. The protocol was immunoSEQ multiplex PCR, while the TCRdb copy is restricted to in-frame clones and leaves out a portion. The sample lists about 96,000 clones, 70% to 90% occurring once. This record comes from a study of T cell responses to AZD1222 COVID-19 vaccine. Trimming removed 5 bases at V and 4 bases at J, with 12 bases between. Germline CDR1 and CDR2: MDHEN and SYDVKM. The CDR3 loop spans 14 amino acids. Study-wide results and limits: The repertoires were collected only after the peak T cell response. Across spike, vaccine-associated CD4 TCRs were found, dominant at 160-218 and 743-854. Most donors were white British, females outnumbered males, and clonal diversity was possibly underestimated. Spike-specific TCR breadth and depth were elevated following two AZD1222 doses.

The TCR was taken from an adult in good health. The material sequenced was peripheral blood, taken on day 0 of AZD1222 vaccination. This chain uses TRBV28 with TRBJ1-3, with a tentative D call TRBD1 (5 bases). The CDR3 region is CASSTGRIGNTIYF. CDR3 sequence (DNA): TGTGCCAGCAGTACAGGCAGGATCGGAAACACCATATATTTT.